This TCR beta chain appears in the sequencing data of a study of OX40 agonist ivuxolimab in advanced cancers. About the research overall: Under the entry rules, prior anti-PD-1, anti-PD-L1 or anti-CTLA-4 therapy was allowed, and approximately 40% had some. Partial response was recorded in three patients: one hepatocellular carcinoma and two cutaneous melanoma cases. Study results and caveats: Dose levels from 0.1 to 3.0 mg/kg saw CD4+ and CD8+ blood T cells expand clonally by week 6.

The germline CDR1 and CDR2 sequences are LNHDA and SQIVND (reference sequence). The CDR3 is 16 residues long. V shed 5 bases and J 4 bases; nucleotides not matched to a gene: 13. In regard to this clone: Its antigen is currently unknown.

Using immunoSEQ multiplex PCR, the repertoire was profiled, and TCRdb retains in-frame clones only, with some absent. The sample has around 38,000 clones, about 80% seen once; the top ten hold roughly 7.1%. The TCR sequence derives from an adult with an advanced solid tumor such as melanoma, head and neck, liver or kidney cancer. The chain employs TRBV19 and TRBJ2-7, with 8 positions matching TRBD1. The sample here was CD4+ or CD8+ T cells sorted from blood, taken in a trial of the OX40 agonist ivuxolimab. This CDR3 is CASSPGRQGAIYEQYF. The CDR3 DNA reads TGTGCCAGTAGTCCTGGTCGGCAGGGGGCGATTTACGAGCAGTACTTC.